The rows below give T cell receptor beta chains drawn from one sample of a study of radiation and T cells in renal cell carcinoma. Repertoires were generated with immunoSEQ multiplex PCR, while TCRdb's copy carries only in-frame clones and drops some. The sample lists about 130,000 clones; more than 75% were seen once. Sequenced material: blood, taken from a patient whose treatment included radiotherapy and nephrectomy. These receptors originate from a woman between 70 and 85 years old with renal cell carcinoma. Each CDR3 is given with its conserved first and last residue. The D gene is left open where the match is weak. Rows give clone size only sometimes, using once, few, many, or a class for an expanded clone.

V: TRBV6-5
J: TRBJ1-4
length: 15
D: -
size: -
DNA: TGTGCCAGCAGTTACTCAGCGGGCCATAATGAAAAACTGTTTTTT
CDR3: CASSYSAGHNEKLFF

V: TRBV5-1
J: TRBJ2-6
length: 13
D: -
size: -
DNA: TGCGCCAGCAGTCGCGATGGGGCCAACGTCCTGACTTTC
CDR3: CASSRDGANVLTF

V: TRBV27
J: TRBJ1-1
length: 15
D: -
size: once
DNA: TGTGCCAGCAGTTTACAGGGAAGCATATCCGCTGAAGCTTTCTTT
CDR3: CASSLQGSISAEAFF

V: TRBV5-1
J: TRBJ1-6
length: 16
D: -
size: -
DNA: TGCGCCAGCAGCGTCGGGACAACTCAAAAGAATTCACCCCTCCACTTT
CDR3: CASSVGTTQKNSPLHF

V: TRBV7-8
J: TRBJ1-3
length: 15
D: -
size: -
DNA: TGTGCCAGCAGCTTGAGAGGGAGTACTGGAAACACCATATATTTT
CDR3: CASSLRGSTGNTIYF

V: TRBV5-6
J: TRBJ2-7
length: 14
D: TRBD2
size: -
DNA: TGTGCCAGCAGCTCCGGACTAGGTGCCTACGAGCAGTACTTC
CDR3: CASSSGLGAYEQYF

V: TRBV6-5
J: TRBJ1-4
length: 14
D: TRBD1
size: -
DNA: TGTGCCAGCAGCCCAGGGGGCTGGGGTGAAAAACTGTTTTTT
CDR3: CASSPGGWGEKLFF

V: TRBV30
J: TRBJ2-2
length: 13
D: -
size: -
DNA: TGTGCCTGGAGTGTTGGTAGGGCGGGGGAGCTGTTTTTT
CDR3: CAWSVGRAGELFF

V: TRBV27
J: TRBJ1-2
length: 14
D: -
size: -
DNA: TGTGCCAGCAGTTTAAATAGGGTGGCCTATGGCTACACCTTC
CDR3: CASSLNRVAYGYTF

V: TRBV19
J: TRBJ2-3
length: 16
D: TRBD2
size: -
DNA: TGTGCCAGTAGTACTAGCGGGGGGACTAGCACAGATACGCAGTATTTT
CDR3: CASSTSGGTSTDTQYF

V: TRBV11-2
J: TRBJ2-5
length: 15
D: TRBD2
size: -
DNA: TGTGCCAGCAGCTCTGGACTAGCGGGGGAAGAGACCCAGTACTTC
CDR3: CASSSGLAGEETQYF

V: TRBV10-3
J: TRBJ1-1
length: 12
D: -
size: -
DNA: TGTGCCATCAGTGAGAGGGCCACTGAAGCTTTCTTT
CDR3: CAISERATEAFF

V: TRBV5-1
J: TRBJ2-7
length: 14
D: -
size: -
DNA: TGCGCCAGCAGCTTGAGTCTCAGCCCAGGAGAGCAGTACTTC
CDR3: CASSLSLSPGEQYF

V: TRBV5-1
J: TRBJ1-1
length: 13
D: TRBD1
size: -
DNA: TGCGCCAGCAGCCCGGGACAGGGGGCAGGGGCTTTCTTT
CDR3: CASSPGQGAGAFF

V: TRBV6-5
J: TRBJ2-7
length: 12
D: -
size: -
DNA: TGTGCCAGCAGTTCGACAGGCGGCGAGCAGTACTTC
CDR3: CASSSTGGEQYF

V: TRBV5-4
J: TRBJ2-2
length: 16
D: TRBD2
size: -
DNA: TGTGCCAGCAGCTCTAGCGGGTCGACGAACACCGGGGAGCTGTTTTTT
CDR3: CASSSSGSTNTGELFF

V: TRBV10-3
J: TRBJ1-1
length: 13
D: -
size: few
DNA: TGTGCCATCAGTGGAGGGGATTACACTGAAGCTTTCTTT
CDR3: CAISGGDYTEAFF

V: TRBV18
J: TRBJ1-2
length: 14
D: -
size: -
DNA: TGTGCCAGCTCACTACGTTCAGGGGAGGATGGCTACACCTTC
CDR3: CASSLRSGEDGYTF

V: TRBV10-3
J: TRBJ1-5
length: 15
D: -
size: -
DNA: TGTGCCATCAGAGGCGACACCGCTAGCAATCAGCCCCAGCATTTT
CDR3: CAIRGDTASNQPQHF

V: TRBV10-3
J: TRBJ1-2
length: 17
D: TRBD1
size: -
DNA: TGTGCCATCAGTGAGTCGGGACAGGGACCCCTTAACTATGGCTACACCTTC
CDR3: CAISESGQGPLNYGYTF

V: TRBV4-2
J: TRBJ2-7
length: 15
D: TRBD1
size: -
DNA: TGTGCCAGCAGCCAAGAAGGGACAGGGCTCTACGAGCAGTACTTC
CDR3: CASSQEGTGLYEQYF

V: TRBV19
J: TRBJ1-3
length: 20
D: TRBD1
size: -
DNA: TGTGCCAGTAGTATGACCCTACCGGGACAGGGACCTCCTCCTGGAAACACCATATATTTT
CDR3: CASSMTLPGQGPPPGNTIYF

V: TRBV9
J: TRBJ1-6
length: 18
D: TRBD1
size: -
DNA: TGTGCCAGCAGCGTAGATCCGGGGGGAGGGGGCAAGTATTCACCCCTCCACTTT
CDR3: CASSVDPGGGGKYSPLHF

V: TRBV11-3
J: TRBJ2-3
length: 13
D: TRBD1
size: once
DNA: TGTGCCAGCGAGTGGACAGGGGCAGATACGCAGTATTTT
CDR3: CASEWTGADTQYF

V: TRBV7-2
J: TRBJ2-2
length: 16
D: -
size: -
DNA: TGTGCCAGCAGCCCCTCGGGGAGTCGGAACACCGGGGAGCTGTTTTTT
CDR3: CASSPSGSRNTGELFF

V: TRBV13
J: TRBJ1-3
length: 14
D: -
size: -
DNA: TGTGCCAGCAGCCACACCCGCTCTGGAAACACCATATATTTT
CDR3: CASSHTRSGNTIYF

V: TRBV6-1
J: TRBJ2-5
length: 16
D: TRBD2
size: -
DNA: TGTGCCAGCAGTGGACGTCGGGGGGGCCGACAAGAGACCCAGTACTTC
CDR3: CASSGRRGGRQETQYF

V: TRBV9
J: TRBJ2-2
length: 15
D: TRBD1
size: -
DNA: TGTGCCAGCAGCGGGACAGGGTTGAACACCGGGGAGCTGTTTTTT
CDR3: CASSGTGLNTGELFF

V: TRBV5-5
J: TRBJ1-3
length: 17
D: -
size: -
DNA: TGTGCCAGCAGCTTGGCGTGGGGGGCCGACTCTGGAAACACCATATATTTT
CDR3: CASSLAWGADSGNTIYF

V: TRBV7-9
J: TRBJ2-4
length: 15
D: -
size: -
DNA: TGTGCCAGCAGCTTAGGGGGGGCGGAGAAAAACATTCAGTACTTC
CDR3: CASSLGGAEKNIQYF

V: TRBV7-8
J: TRBJ2-7
length: 13
D: -
size: once
DNA: TGTGCCAGCAGCTCCAGCTTGAGTAACGAGCAGTACTTC
CDR3: CASSSSLSNEQYF

V: TRBV11-3
J: TRBJ2-4
length: 15
D: -
size: -
DNA: TGTGCCAGCAGCCGTGTCAGGGGAGAGAAAAACATTCAGTACTTC
CDR3: CASSRVRGEKNIQYF

V: TRBV30
J: TRBJ1-2
length: 14
D: -
size: -
DNA: TGTGCCTGGAATACCGGGACGGGATTCTATGGCTACACCTTC
CDR3: CAWNTGTGFYGYTF

V: TRBV7-2
J: TRBJ2-7
length: 14
D: -
size: -
DNA: TGTGCCAGCAGACGCTTGAGTGGAGGCTACGAGCAGTACTTC
CDR3: CASRRLSGGYEQYF

V: TRBV7-2
J: TRBJ1-3
length: 16
D: -
size: -
DNA: TGTGCCAGCCCCGGGCCCGGCAGTCACTCTGGAAACACCATATATTTT
CDR3: CASPGPGSHSGNTIYF

V: TRBV5-6
J: TRBJ2-4
length: 13
D: -
size: -
DNA: TGTGCCAGCAGCAAGACACAGGGAAACATTCAGTACTTC
CDR3: CASSKTQGNIQYF

V: TRBV19
J: TRBJ2-2
length: 16
D: TRBD1
size: -
DNA: TGTGCCAGTAGTATAGTCGGGACAGGGGGCACCGGGGAGCTGTTTTTT
CDR3: CASSIVGTGGTGELFF

V: TRBV5-6
J: TRBJ1-5
length: 15
D: -
size: -
DNA: TGTGCCAGCAGCTTTACGGGGCTTGGCAATCAGCCCCAGCATTTT
CDR3: CASSFTGLGNQPQHF

V: TRBV4-1
J: TRBJ2-1
length: 14
D: TRBD2
size: -
DNA: TGCGCCAGCAGCTACGGACTAGCGGGTTCGTCTGAGTTCTTC
CDR3: CASSYGLAGSSEFF

V: TRBV19
J: TRBJ1-1
length: 14
D: -
size: -
DNA: TGTGCCAGTAGTACCGCTAGGGTGAACACTGAAGCTTTCTTT
CDR3: CASSTARVNTEAFF

V: TRBV2
J: TRBJ2-2
length: 13
D: -
size: -
DNA: TGTGCCAGCAACCTTGGGGGAACCGGGGAGCTGTTTTTT
CDR3: CASNLGGTGELFF

V: TRBV15
J: TRBJ2-1
length: 14
D: -
size: -
DNA: TGTGCCACCAGCAGAGATTTTGTCGGGGACGAGCAGTTCTTC
CDR3: CATSRDFVGDEQFF

V: TRBV11-1
J: TRBJ2-1
length: 19
D: -
size: -
DNA: TGTGCCAGCAGCCCAGAAATCCCAGGTGTACACGGGTCCTACAATGAGCAGTTCTTC
CDR3: CASSPEIPGVHGSYNEQFF

V: TRBV5-4
J: TRBJ2-5
length: 17
D: TRBD2
size: -
DNA: TGTGCCAGCAGCTTGGGGACTAGCGGGGGGGCTAGTGAGACCCAGTACTTC
CDR3: CASSLGTSGGASETQYF

V: TRBV11-1
J: TRBJ1-1
length: 12
D: -
size: -
DNA: TGTGCCAGCAGCGGGAAGAACACTGAAGCTTTCTTT
CDR3: CASSGKNTEAFF

V: TRBV4-2
J: TRBJ2-3
length: 12
D: -
size: once
DNA: TGTGCCAGCAGCCTTAATCCCGATACGCAGTATTTT
CDR3: CASSLNPDTQYF

V: TRBV6-5
J: TRBJ1-5
length: 13
D: -
size: -
DNA: TGTGCCAGCAGTAACAGGGTAGAACAGCCCCAGCATTTT
CDR3: CASSNRVEQPQHF

V: TRBV11-1
J: TRBJ2-2
length: 15
D: TRBD1
size: -
DNA: TGTGCCAGCAGCAGTGGACAGGGTTACACCGGGGAGCTGTTTTTT
CDR3: CASSSGQGYTGELFF

V: TRBV28
J: TRBJ1-4
length: 16
D: -
size: -
DNA: TGTGCCAGCAGCGCCCCTAAGGGACCGAACAATGAAAAACTGTTTTTT
CDR3: CASSAPKGPNNEKLFF

V: TRBV7-9
J: TRBJ2-4
length: 15
D: -
size: -
DNA: TGTGCCAGCAGTTCGGACAGCGGCCCGATGGGCATTCAGTACTTC
CDR3: CASSSDSGPMGIQYF

V: TRBV5-4
J: TRBJ2-7
length: 15
D: -
size: -
DNA: TGTGCCAGCAGCTTGGGAGGTGGAGGGAGATTCGAGCAGTACTTC
CDR3: CASSLGGGGRFEQYF

V: TRBV28
J: TRBJ1-1
length: 14
D: TRBD1
size: -
DNA: TGTGCCAGCAGCCCGACAGGGGGCTACACTGAAGCTTTCTTT
CDR3: CASSPTGGYTEAFF

V: TRBV5-4
J: TRBJ2-3
length: 11
D: -
size: -
DNA: TGTGCCAGCAGCTGGGCAGATACGCAGTATTTT
CDR3: CASSWADTQYF

V: TRBV5-1
J: TRBJ1-2
length: 13
D: -
size: -
DNA: TGCGCCAGCAGCTTGGGAGGGCTGGATGGCTACACCTTC
CDR3: CASSLGGLDGYTF

V: TRBV19
J: TRBJ1-1
length: 13
D: -
size: -
DNA: TGTGCCAGTAGTATAGTAGGGGGTACGTCAGCTTTCTTT
CDR3: CASSIVGGTSAFF

V: TRBV28
J: TRBJ1-5
length: 16
D: TRBD1
size: few
DNA: TGTGCCAGCAGTTTATGGGGGCAGGGGGGTAATCAGCCCCAGCATTTT
CDR3: CASSLWGQGGNQPQHF

V: TRBV6-1
J: TRBJ1-5
length: 16
D: -
size: -
DNA: TGTGCCAGCAGTGAACCCGGAAGGAATAGCAATCAGCCCCAGCATTTT
CDR3: CASSEPGRNSNQPQHF